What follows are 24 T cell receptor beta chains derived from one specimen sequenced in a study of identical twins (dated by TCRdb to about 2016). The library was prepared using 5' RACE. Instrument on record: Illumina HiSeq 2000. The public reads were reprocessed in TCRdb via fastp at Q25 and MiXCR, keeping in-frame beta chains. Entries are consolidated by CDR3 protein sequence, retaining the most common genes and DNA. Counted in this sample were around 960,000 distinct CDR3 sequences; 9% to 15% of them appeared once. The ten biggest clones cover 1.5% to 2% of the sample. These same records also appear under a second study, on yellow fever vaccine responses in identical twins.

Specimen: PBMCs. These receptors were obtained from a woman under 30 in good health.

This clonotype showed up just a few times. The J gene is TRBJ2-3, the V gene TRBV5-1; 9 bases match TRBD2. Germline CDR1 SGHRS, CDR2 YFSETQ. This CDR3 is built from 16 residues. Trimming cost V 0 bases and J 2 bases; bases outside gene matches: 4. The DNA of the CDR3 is TGCGCCAGCAGCTTGGGCGGGGGGGCCCTCACAGATACGCAGTATTTT. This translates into CASSLGGGALTDTQYF.

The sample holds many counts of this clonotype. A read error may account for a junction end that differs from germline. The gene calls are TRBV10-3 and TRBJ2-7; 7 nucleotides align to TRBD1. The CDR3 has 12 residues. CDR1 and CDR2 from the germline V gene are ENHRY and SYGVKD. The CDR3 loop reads CAISFTGQDRSF. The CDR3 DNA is TGTGCCATCAGTTTCACAGGACAGGACCGGTCCTTC.

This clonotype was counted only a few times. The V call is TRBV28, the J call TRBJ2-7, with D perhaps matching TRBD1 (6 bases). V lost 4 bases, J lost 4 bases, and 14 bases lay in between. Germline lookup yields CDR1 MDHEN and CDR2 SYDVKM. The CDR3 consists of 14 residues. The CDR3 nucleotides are TGTGCCAGCAGTTACCCAGGGGTAATTTACGAGCAGTACTTC. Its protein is CASSYPGVIYEQYF.

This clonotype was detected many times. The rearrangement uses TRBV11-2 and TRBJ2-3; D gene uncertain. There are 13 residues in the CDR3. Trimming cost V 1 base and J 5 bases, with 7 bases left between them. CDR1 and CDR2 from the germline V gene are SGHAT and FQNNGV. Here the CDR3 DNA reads TGTGCCAGCAGCTTAGTGGGTGGAGATACGCAGTATTTT. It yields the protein CASSLVGGDTQYF.

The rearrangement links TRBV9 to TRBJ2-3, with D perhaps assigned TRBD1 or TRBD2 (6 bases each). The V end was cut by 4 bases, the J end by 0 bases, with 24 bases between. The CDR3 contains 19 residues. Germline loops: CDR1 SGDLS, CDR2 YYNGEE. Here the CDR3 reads CASSPQVGGGFTSTDTQYF. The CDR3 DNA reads TGTGCCAGCAGCCCCCAAGTTGGAGGGGGATTTACTAGCACAGATACGCAGTATTTT. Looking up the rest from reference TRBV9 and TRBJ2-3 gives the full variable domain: DSGVTQTPKHLITATGQRVTLRCSPRSGDLSVYWYQQSLDQGLQFLIQYYNGEERAKGNILERFSAQQFPDLHSELNLSSLELGDSALYFCASSPQVGGGFTSTDTQYFGPGTRLTVL.

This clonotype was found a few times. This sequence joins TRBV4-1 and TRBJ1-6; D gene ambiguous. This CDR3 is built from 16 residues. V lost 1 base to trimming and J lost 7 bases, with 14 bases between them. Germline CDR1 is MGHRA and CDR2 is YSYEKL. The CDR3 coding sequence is TGCGCCAGCAGCCAAGTGTTAGGCAGCCAGAATTCACCCCTCCACTTT. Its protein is CASSQVLGSQNSPLHF.

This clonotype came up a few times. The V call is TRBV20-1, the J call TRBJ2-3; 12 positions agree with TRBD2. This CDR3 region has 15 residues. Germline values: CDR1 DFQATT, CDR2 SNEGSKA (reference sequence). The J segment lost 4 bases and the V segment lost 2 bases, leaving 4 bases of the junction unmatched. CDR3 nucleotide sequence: TGCAGTGCTAGACGGACTAGCGGGGTAGCAGATACGCAGTATTTT. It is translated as CSARRTSGVADTQYF.

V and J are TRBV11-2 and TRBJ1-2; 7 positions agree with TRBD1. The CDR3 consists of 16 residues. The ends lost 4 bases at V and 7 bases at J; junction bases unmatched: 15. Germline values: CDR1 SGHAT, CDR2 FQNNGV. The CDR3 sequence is CASSSGGESGNGGYTF. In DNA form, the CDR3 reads TGTGCCAGCAGCTCAGGGGGAGAGTCCGGGAACGGTGGCTACACCTTC.

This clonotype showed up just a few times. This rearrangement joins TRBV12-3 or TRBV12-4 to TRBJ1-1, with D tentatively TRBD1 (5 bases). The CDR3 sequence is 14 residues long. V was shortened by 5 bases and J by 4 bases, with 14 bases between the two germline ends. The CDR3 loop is CASSLDSRGTEAFF. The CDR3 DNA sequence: TGTGCCAGCAGTCTCGACAGCCGCGGCACTGAAGCTTTCTTT.

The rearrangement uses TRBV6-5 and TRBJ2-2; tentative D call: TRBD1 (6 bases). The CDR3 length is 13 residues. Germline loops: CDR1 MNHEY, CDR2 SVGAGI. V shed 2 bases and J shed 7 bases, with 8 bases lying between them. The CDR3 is CASSYGQFGELFF. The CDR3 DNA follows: TGTGCCAGCAGTTACGGACAGTTCGGGGAGCTGTTTTTT.

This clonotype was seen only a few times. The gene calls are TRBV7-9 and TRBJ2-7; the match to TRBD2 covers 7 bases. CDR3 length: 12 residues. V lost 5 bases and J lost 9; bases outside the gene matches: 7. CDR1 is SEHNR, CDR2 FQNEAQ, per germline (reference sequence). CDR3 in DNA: TGTGCCAGCAGCCCCGGGACTAACGGGCAGTACTTC. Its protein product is CASSPGTNGQYF.

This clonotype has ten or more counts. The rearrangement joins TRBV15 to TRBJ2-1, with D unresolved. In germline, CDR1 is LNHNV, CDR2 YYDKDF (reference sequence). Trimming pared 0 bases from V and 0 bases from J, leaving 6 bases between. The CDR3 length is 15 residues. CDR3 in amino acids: CATSRDRSSYNEQFF. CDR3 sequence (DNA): TGTGCCACCAGCAGAGACCGGAGCTCCTACAATGAGCAGTTCTTC.

CDR3 nucleotides: TGCGCCAGCAGTGATGGCCCTAGCACAGATACGCAGTATTTT. This codes for CASSDGPSTDTQYF. The chain recombines TRBV10-1 with TRBJ2-3; D remains ambiguous. CDR1 WNHNN and CDR2 SYGVQD come from the germline V gene (reference sequence). V lost 3 bases to trimming and J lost 0 bases, with 7 bases between them. The CDR3 runs to 14 residues.

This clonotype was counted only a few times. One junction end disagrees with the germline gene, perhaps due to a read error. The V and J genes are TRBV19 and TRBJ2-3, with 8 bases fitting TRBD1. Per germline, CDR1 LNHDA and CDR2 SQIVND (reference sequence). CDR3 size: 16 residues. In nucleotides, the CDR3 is TGTGCCAGTAGTGCTTCCCGGGACAGGCCCACACATACGCAGTATTTT. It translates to CASSASRDRPTHTQYF.

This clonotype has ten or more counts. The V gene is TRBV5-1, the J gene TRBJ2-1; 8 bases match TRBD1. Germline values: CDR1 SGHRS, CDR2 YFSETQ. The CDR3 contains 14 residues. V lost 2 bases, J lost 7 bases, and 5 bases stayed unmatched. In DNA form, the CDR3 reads TGCGCCAGCAGCTTTGACAGGGGCGGGAATGAGCAGTTCTTC. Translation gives CASSFDRGGNEQFF.

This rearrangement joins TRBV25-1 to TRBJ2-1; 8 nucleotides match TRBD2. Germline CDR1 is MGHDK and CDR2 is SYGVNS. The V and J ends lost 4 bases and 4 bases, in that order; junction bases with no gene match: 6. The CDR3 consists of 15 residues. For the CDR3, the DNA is TGTGCCAGCAGTGCCAGCGGGAGTGTTTACAATGAGCAGTTCTTC. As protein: CASSASGSVYNEQFF.

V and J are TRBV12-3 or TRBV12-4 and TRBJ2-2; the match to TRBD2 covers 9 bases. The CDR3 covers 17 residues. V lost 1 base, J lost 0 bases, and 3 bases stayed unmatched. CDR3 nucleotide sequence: TGTGCCAGCAGTTTAGTTTTAGCGGGGGCGAACACCGGGGAGCTGTTTTTT. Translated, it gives CASSLVLAGANTGELFF.

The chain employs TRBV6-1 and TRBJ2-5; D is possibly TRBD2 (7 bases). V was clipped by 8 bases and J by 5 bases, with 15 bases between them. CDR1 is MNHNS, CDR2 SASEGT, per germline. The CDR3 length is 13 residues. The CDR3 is CASQRGGGETQYF. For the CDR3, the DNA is TGTGCCAGCCAAAGGGGGGGAGGCGAGACCCAGTACTTC.

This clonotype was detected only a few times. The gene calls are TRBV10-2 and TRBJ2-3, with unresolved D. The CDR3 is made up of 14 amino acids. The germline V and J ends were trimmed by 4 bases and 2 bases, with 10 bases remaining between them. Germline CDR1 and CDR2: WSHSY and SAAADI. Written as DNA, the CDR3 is TGCGCCAGCAGTGGGCGGACCTACACAGATACGCAGTATTTT. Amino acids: CASSGRTYTDTQYF.

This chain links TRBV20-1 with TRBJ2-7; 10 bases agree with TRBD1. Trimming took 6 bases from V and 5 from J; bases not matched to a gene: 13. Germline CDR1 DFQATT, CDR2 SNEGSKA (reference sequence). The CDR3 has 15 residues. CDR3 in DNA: TGCAGTGCCATAGCCCCCGACAGGGGGCCGAACGAGCAGTACTTC. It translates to CSAIAPDRGPNEQYF.

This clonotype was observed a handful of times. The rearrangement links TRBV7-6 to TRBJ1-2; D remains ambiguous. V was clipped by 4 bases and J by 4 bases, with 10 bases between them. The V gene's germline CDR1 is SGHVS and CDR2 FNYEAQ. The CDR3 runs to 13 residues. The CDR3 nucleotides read TGTGCCAGCAGCTCCAGGCAGCCCTATGGCTACACCTTC. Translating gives CASSSRQPYGYTF.

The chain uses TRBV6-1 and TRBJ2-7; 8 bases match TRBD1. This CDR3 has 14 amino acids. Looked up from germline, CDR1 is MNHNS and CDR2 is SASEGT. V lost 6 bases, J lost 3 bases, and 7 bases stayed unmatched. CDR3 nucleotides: TGTGCCAGCAGATCCGGACAGGGTGTCTACGAGCAGTACTTC. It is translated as CASRSGQGVYEQYF.

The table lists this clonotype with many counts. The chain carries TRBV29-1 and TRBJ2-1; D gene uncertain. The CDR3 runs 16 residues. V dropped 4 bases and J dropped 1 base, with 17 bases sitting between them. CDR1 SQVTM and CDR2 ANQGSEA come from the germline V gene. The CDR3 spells CSVVRLGGRSYNEQFF. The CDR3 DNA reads TGCAGCGTTGTTCGGCTTGGCGGCAGATCCTACAATGAGCAGTTCTTC.

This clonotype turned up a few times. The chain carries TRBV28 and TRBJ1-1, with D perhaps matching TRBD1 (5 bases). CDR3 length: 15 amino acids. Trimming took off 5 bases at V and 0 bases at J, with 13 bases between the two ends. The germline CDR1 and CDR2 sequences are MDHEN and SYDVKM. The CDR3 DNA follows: TGTGCCAGCAGTCCACTGTGGGGGGTGAACACTGAAGCTTTCTTT. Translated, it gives CASSPLWGVNTEAFF.